Listed here are 6 T cell receptor beta chains from one sample, sequenced in a study of T cells in Graves' hyperthyroidism and ophthalmopathy. Amplification of TCR beta CDR3 regions was performed using RNA transcripts as template. RT-PCR in the first round (using the HTBI primer set) targeted the TCR CDR3. TCRdb itself ran the multiplex PCR reads through MiXCR, one entry per CDR3 protein. The repertoire consists of hundreds of thousands of distinct CDR3 sequences, with less than 15% occurring once and the leading ten covering 9.2%. Material: blood. These receptor sequences come from a woman between 18 and 30 years old with Graves' hyperthyroidism.

This clonotype was counted ten times or more. The chain joins TRBV4-1 to TRBJ1-5; D is unclear. Looked up from germline, CDR1 is MGHRA and CDR2 is YSYEKL. The CDR3 loop spans 18 amino acids. V gave up 0 bases and J gave up 1 base, with 16 bases separating them. Here the CDR3 reads CASSQDLNRVSSNQPQHF. CDR3 bases: TGCGCCAGCAGCCAAGATCTGAATCGAGTATCCAGCAATCAGCCCCAGCATTTT.

The sample holds many counts of this clonotype. This sequence joins TRBV29-1 and TRBJ1-2, with D unclear. The CDR3 spans 14 residues. V lost 0 bases and J lost 7, with 15 bases in between. Germline V gene data show CDR1 as SQVTM and CDR2 as ANQGSEA. The CDR3 protein is CSVEEGRAVGGYTF. CDR3 coding DNA: TGCAGCGTTGAAGAAGGGAGGGCGGTCGGTGGCTACACCTTC.

V usage is TRBV3-1 and J usage is TRBJ2-6; D is ambiguous. Germline CDR1 and CDR2: LGHDT and YNNKEL (reference sequence). With 7 bases removed from V and 3 bases from J, the gap between germline ends came to 10 bases. The CDR3 is 14 residues long. The CDR3: CASTESGGANVLTF. As DNA, the CDR3 is TGTGCCAGCACAGAGTCTGGTGGGGCCAACGTCCTGACTTTC. The whole variable domain, remainder taken from reference TRBV3-1 and TRBJ2-6, is DTAVSQTPKYLVTQMGNDKSIKCEQNLGHDTMYWYKQDSKKFLKIMFSYNNKELIINETVPNRFSPKSPDKAHLNLHINSLELGDSAVYFCASTESGGANVLTFGAGSRLTVL.

A word on this clonotype: It is likely a read error, because the conserved phenylalanine at the end of the CDR3 is missing. CDR3 in DNA: TGCGCCAGCAGCTTGGCCTCCGTGAAGATTACAGAATACACTGAAGCTTTCCTT. As protein: CASSLASVKITEYTEAFL. V usage is TRBV5-1 and J usage is TRBJ1-1; D is undetermined. The germline V gene has CDR1 SGHRS and CDR2 YFSETQ. There are 18 residues in the CDR3. The V end lost 0 bases, the J end lost 3 bases, and 21 bases lay between the germline ends.

Only one count was recorded for this clonotype. Compared with germline, one end of the junction differs, possibly owing to a read error. The gene calls are TRBV12-3 or TRBV12-4 and TRBJ1-6; perhaps TRBD1 as D (6 bases). The CDR3 runs to 19 residues. The CDR3, as DNA: TGTGCCAGCAGTTTATATAAGCTGCAAGGGGGGCCCTATGATTCACCCCTCCACTTT. It codes for CASSLYKLQGGPYDSPLHF.

This clonotype was found many times. The V gene is TRBV11-2, the J gene TRBJ1-2, with D uncertain. The germline V gene has CDR1 SGHAT and CDR2 FQNNGV. CDR3 length equals 11 residues. Between the trimmed V and J ends, which lost 5 bases and 4 bases, there was a span of 5 bases. CDR3 residues: CASSTVYGYTF. Written as DNA, the CDR3 is TGTGCCAGCAGCACCGTCTATGGCTACACCTTC.